This T cell receptor (beta chain) appears in the sequencing data of a study of shared clonotypes between healthy human individuals. Trimming left V 5 bases short and J 6 bases short, with 18 bases between. The CDR3 runs to 15 residues. The germline V gene has CDR1 SGHRS and CDR2 YFSETQ. Libraries were prepared by immunoSEQ multiplex PCR; TCRdb keeps only in-frame clonotypes and omits some of them. The sample shows roughly 2 million clones, 95% of them seen only once. This TCR came from a man aged 18-30 years in good health. What was sequenced was naive CD4+ T cells sorted from blood. The subset here: CD45RA+ positively selected. This chain links TRBV5-1 with TRBJ1-5; perhaps TRBD1 as D (6 bases). In DNA form, the CDR3 reads TGCGCCAGCAGTCGCGACAGGAATTTGGGTCAGCCCCAGCATTTT. Encoded protein: CASSRDRNLGQPQHF.